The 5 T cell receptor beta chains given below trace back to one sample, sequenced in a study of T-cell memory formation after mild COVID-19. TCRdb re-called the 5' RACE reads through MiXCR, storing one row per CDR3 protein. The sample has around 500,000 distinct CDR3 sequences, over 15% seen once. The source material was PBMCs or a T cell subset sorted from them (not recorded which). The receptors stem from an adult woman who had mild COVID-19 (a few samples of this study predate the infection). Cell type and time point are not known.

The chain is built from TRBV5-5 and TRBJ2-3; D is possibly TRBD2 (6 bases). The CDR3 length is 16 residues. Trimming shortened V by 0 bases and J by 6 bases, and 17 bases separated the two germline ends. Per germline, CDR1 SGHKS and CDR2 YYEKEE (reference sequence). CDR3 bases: TGTGCCAGCAGCTTGGCATGGGGGGAAGTTCAGGATACGCAGTATTTT. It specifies CASSLAWGEVQDTQYF.

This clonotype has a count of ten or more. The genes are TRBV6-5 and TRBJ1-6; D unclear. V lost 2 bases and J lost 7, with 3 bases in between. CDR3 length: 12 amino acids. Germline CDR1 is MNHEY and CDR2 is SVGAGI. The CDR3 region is CASSYHNSPLHF. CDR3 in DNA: TGTGCCAGCAGTTACCACAATTCACCCCTCCACTTT.

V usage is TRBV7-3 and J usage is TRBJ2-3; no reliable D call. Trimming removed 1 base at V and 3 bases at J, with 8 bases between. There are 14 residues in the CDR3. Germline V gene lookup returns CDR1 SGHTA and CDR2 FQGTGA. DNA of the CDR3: TGTGCCAGCAGCTTAATAGACGGGACAGATACGCAGTATTTT. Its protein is CASSLIDGTDTQYF.

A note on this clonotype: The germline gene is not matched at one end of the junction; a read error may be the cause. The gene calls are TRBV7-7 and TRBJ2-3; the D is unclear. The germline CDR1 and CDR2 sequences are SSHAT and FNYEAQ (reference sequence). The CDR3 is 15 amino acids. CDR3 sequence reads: CASSPQSRSTDTQYF. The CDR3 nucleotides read TGTGCTAGCAGCCCTCAATCGAGGAGCACAGATACGCAGTATTTT. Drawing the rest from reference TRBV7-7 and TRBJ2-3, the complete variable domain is GAGVSQSPRYKVTKRGQDVTLRCDPISSHATLYWYQQALGQGPEFLTYFNYEAQPDKSGLPSDRFSAERPEGSISTLTIQRTEQRDSAMYRCASSPQSRSTDTQYFGPGTRLTVL.

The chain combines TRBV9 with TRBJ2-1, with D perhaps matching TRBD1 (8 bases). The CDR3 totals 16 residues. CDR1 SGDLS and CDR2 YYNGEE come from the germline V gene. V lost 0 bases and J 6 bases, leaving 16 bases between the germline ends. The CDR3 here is CASSVASTGGANEQFF. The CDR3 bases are TGTGCCAGCAGCGTAGCTTCAACAGGGGGGGCCAATGAGCAGTTCTTC.